These 10 T cell receptor beta chains originate from one sample sequenced in a study of PD-1 blockade in classical Hodgkin lymphoma. As to time point: newly diagnosed, previously untreated cHL patient sample. Method: immunoSEQ multiplex PCR; TCRdb's copy keeps in-frame clones and lacks some. Of 20,000 to 25,000 clones detected, approximately 95% appear once; the ten largest clones hold about 3.8%. Sequencing was performed on peripheral blood mononuclear cells (PBMCs). These receptors all come from a human donor with classical Hodgkin lymphoma.

The chain recombines TRBV5-5 with TRBJ1-2; 8 bases agree with TRBD1. V dropped 0 bases and J dropped 8; count of bases not matched to a gene: 12. This CDR3 region has 16 residues. Germline CDR1 and CDR2: SGHKS and YYEKEE (reference sequence). DNA of the CDR3: TGTGCCAGCAGCTTGGAGGCAGCAGGGGGCTTATACGGCTACACCTTC. Translating gives CASSLEAAGGLYGYTF.

This chain connects TRBV7-2 to TRBJ1-2; maybe TRBD1 (6 bases). The CDR3 is 15 residues long. Germline values: CDR1 SGHTA, CDR2 FQGNSA. The V end lost 5 bases, the J end lost 4 bases, and 17 bases lay between the germline ends. CDR3 sequence: CASSPLDSRSYGYTF. CDR3 DNA: TGTGCCAGCAGCCCCCTGGACAGTAGATCCTATGGCTACACCTTC.

The chain links TRBV4-1 to TRBJ1-1; possible D gene TRBD1, 6 bases. Deletions cut 1 base from V and 0 bases from J, with 18 bases between. The CDR3 has 18 residues. Germline-derived CDR1 and CDR2 are MGHRA and YSYEKL. The CDR3 DNA reads as TGCGCCAGCAGCCAAGTACGGATAGGAGGGGGACTGAACACTGAAGCTTTCTTT. Its translation: CASSQVRIGGGLNTEAFF.

The chain carries TRBV4-3 and TRBJ2-1; D ambiguous. V was cut by 1 base and J by 4 bases, with 8 bases left in between. There are 14 residues in the CDR3. Germline CDR1 reads LGHNA; CDR2 reads YSLEER. The CDR3 protein is CASSQAEFYNEQFF. The DNA of the CDR3 is TGCGCCAGCAGCCAAGCGGAGTTTTACAATGAGCAGTTCTTC.

The CDR3 protein is CASSPVMRNTIYF. The CDR3 DNA is TGTGCCAGCAGCCCCGTCATGAGAAACACCATATATTTT. The rearrangement uses TRBV7-2 and TRBJ1-3, with D unclear. The CDR3 is 13 amino acids. V lost 5 bases and J lost 5, with 10 bases in between. Germline V gives CDR1 SGHTA, CDR2 FQGNSA. Full variable domain (missing parts from reference TRBV7-2 and TRBJ1-3): GAGVSQSPSNKVTEKGKDVELRCDPISGHTALYWYRQSLGQGLEFLIYFQGNSAPDKSGLPSDRFSAERTGGSVSTLTIQRTQQEDSAVYLCASSPVMRNTIYFGEGSWLTVV.

The gene calls are TRBV9 and TRBJ2-5; possibly TRBD1 for D (5 bases). The length of the CDR3 is 15 residues. The V end was cut by 0 bases, the J end by 6 bases, with 15 bases between. Germline V lookup: CDR1 SGDLS, CDR2 YYNGEE. The CDR3 loop is CASSVAWQGGQTQYF. CDR3 DNA sequence: TGTGCCAGCAGCGTAGCATGGCAGGGTGGGCAGACCCAGTACTTC.

V usage is TRBV5-4 and J usage is TRBJ1-1, with D tentatively TRBD1 (6 bases). This CDR3 is 15 amino acids long. Trimming stripped 5 bases from V and 4 bases from J, with 18 bases between. CDR1 and CDR2 from the germline V gene are SGHNT and YYREEE (reference sequence). CDR3 in DNA: TGTGCCAGCAGTAACTCGGAACAGGGAGGCACTGAAGCTTTCTTT. Its protein is CASSNSEQGGTEAFF. Full variable domain (outside the CDR3, taken from reference TRBV5-4 and TRBJ1-1): ETGVTQSPTHLIKTRGQQVTLRCSSQSGHNTVSWYQQALGQGPQFIFQYYREEENGRGNFPPRFSGLQFPNYSSELNVNALELDDSALYLCASSNSEQGGTEAFFGQGTRLTVV.

Written as DNA, the CDR3 is TGCAGCGTTGACCACAGGGGGAAGGACTATGGCTACACCTTC. Amino acids: CSVDHRGKDYGYTF. The gene calls are TRBV29-1 and TRBJ1-2, with 8 positions matching TRBD1. The germline gives CDR1 SQVTM, CDR2 ANQGSEA. The V segment lost 3 bases and the J segment 3 bases; nucleotides outside the gene matches: 6. CDR3 length: 14 residues.

This rearrangement joins TRBV7-8 to TRBJ2-1; the D gene is possibly TRBD2 (7 bases). The CDR3 is made up of 16 amino acids. CDR1 is SGHVS and CDR2 is FQNEAQ in the germline V gene. Between the trimmed V and J ends, which lost 2 bases and 4 bases, there was a span of 15 bases. This CDR3 is CASSLWEGGLYNEQFF. In nucleotides, the CDR3 is TGTGCCAGCAGCTTATGGGAGGGGGGGCTTTACAATGAGCAGTTCTTC.

V gene TRBV5-1 combines with J gene TRBJ2-3, with D unclear. Germline loops: CDR1 SGHRS, CDR2 YFSETQ. V lost 0 bases to trimming and J lost 3 bases, with 11 bases between them. The CDR3 is 15 residues long. CDR3 bases: TGCGCCAGCAGCTTGGGGTTGGTAGATACAGATACGCAGTATTTT. This sequence encodes CASSLGLVDTDTQYF.